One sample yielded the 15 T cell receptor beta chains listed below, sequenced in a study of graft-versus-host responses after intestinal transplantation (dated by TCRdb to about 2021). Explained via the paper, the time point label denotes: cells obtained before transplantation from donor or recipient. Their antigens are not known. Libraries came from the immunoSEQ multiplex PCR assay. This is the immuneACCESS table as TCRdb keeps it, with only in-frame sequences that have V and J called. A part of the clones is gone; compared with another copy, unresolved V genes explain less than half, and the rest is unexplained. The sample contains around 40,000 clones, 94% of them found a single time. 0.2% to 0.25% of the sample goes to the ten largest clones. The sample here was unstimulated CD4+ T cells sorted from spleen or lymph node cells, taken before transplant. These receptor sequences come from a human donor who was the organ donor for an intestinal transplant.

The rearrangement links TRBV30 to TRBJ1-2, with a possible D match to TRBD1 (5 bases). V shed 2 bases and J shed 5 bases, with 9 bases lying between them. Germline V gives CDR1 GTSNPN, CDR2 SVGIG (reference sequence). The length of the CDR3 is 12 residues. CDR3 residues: CAWSKGSYGYTF. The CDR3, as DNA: TGTGCCTGGAGTAAGGGGTCATATGGCTACACCTTC.

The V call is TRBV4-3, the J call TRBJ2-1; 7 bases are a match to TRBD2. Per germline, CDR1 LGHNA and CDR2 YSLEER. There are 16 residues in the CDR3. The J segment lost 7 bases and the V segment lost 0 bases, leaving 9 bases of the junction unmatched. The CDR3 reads CASSQDHGGGRNEQFF. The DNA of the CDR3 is TGCGCCAGCAGCCAAGATCATGGCGGGGGTCGGAATGAGCAGTTCTTC.

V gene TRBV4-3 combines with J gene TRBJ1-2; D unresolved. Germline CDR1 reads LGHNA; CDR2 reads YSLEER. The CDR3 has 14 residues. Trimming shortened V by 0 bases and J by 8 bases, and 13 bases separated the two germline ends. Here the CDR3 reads CASSQDKGTRGYTF. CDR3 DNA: TGCGCCAGCAGCCAAGATAAGGGTACGCGGGGCTACACCTTC.

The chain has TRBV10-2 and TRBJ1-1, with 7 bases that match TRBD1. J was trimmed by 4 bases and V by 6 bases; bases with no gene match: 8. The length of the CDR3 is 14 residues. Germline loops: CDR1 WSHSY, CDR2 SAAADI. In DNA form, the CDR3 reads TGCGCCAGCAGGCGACAGGGAGGGACCACTGAAGCTTTCTTT. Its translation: CASRRQGGTTEAFF.

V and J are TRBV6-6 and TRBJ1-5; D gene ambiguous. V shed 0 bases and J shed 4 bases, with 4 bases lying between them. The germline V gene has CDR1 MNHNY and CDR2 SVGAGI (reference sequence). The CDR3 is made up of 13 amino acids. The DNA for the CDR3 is TGTGCCAGCAGTTACTCAGAGAATCAGCCCCAGCATTTT. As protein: CASSYSENQPQHF.

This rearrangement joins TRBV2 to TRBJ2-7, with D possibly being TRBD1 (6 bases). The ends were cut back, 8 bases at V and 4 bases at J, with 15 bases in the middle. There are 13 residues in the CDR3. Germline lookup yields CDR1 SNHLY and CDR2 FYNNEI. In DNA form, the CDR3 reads TGTGCCAGCGGAAACAGGGATTCTTACGAGCAGTACTTC. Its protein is CASGNRDSYEQYF.

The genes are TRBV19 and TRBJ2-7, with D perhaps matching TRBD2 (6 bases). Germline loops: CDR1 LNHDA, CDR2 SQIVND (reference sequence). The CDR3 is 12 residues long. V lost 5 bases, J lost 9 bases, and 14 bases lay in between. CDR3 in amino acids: CASSVQPGRQYF. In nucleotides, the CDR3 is TGTGCCAGTAGTGTCCAACCCGGGAGGCAGTACTTC.

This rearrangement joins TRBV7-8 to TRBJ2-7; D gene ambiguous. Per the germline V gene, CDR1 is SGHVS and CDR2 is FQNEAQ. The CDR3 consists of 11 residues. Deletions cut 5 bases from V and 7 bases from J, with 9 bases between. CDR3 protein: CASSPRLEQYF. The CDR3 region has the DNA TGTGCCAGCAGCCCCCGCCTGGAGCAGTACTTC.

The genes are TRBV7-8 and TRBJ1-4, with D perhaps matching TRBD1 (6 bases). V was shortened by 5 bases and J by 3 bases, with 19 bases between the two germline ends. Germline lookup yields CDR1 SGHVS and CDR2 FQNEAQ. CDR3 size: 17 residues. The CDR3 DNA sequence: TGTGCCAGCAGCACCGGAACAGGGAAGGCAGCTAATGAAAAACTGTTTTTT. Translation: CASSTGTGKAANEKLFF.

The CDR3 loop is CASSRTGGRETQYF. CDR3 nucleotide sequence: TGCGCCAGCAGCAGGACAGGGGGTAGGGAGACCCAGTACTTC. The chain carries TRBV5-1 and TRBJ2-5; TRBD1 matches at 10 bases. With V trimmed by 4 bases and J by 5 bases, 5 bases remained unmatched. CDR1 and CDR2 from the germline V gene are SGHRS and YFSETQ. CDR3 length equals 14 residues.

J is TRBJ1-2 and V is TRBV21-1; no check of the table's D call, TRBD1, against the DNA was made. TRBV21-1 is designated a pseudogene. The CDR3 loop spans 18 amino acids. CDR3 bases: TGTGCCAGCAGCAAACCCCCTTGTAGGACAGGGGTCCACTATGGCTACACCTTC. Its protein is CASSKPPCRTGVHYGYTF.

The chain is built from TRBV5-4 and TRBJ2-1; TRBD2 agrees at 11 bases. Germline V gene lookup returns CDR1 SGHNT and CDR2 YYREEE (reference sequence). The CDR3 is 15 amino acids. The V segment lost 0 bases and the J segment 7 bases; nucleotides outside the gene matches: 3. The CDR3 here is CASSLVASGGNEQFF. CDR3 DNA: TGTGCCAGCAGCTTGGTAGCTAGCGGGGGGAATGAGCAGTTCTTC.

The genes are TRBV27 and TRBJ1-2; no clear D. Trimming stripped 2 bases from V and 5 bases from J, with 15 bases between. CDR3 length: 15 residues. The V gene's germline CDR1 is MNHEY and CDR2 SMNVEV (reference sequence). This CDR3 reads CASSLKAREYYGYTF. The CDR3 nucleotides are TGTGCCAGCAGTTTAAAGGCAAGGGAATATTATGGCTACACCTTC.

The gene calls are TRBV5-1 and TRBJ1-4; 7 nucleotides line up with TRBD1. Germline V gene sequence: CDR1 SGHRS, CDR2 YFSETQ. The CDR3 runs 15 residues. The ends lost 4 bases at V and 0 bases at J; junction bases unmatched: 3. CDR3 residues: CASSMTGSTNEKLFF. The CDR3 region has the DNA TGCGCCAGCAGCATGACAGGGTCAACTAATGAAAAACTGTTTTTT.

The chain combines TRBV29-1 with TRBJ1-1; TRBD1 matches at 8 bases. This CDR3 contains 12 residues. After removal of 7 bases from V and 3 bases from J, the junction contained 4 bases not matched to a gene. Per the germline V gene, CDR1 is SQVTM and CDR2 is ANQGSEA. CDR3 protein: CSAQTGDTEAFF. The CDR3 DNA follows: TGCAGCGCCCAGACAGGGGACACTGAAGCTTTCTTT.